This passage covers 26 T cell receptor beta chains from one sample sequenced in a study of technical replicates of blood from a few donors. Profiling relied on immunoSEQ multiplex PCR, and the TCRdb table lists in-frame clones only, not all of them. The sample carries roughly 90,000 clones, 90% to 96% recorded once. The sequenced sample consisted of T cells isolated from PBMCs. These receptors all come from a human donor in good health.

The chain links TRBV5-4 to TRBJ2-1; TRBD2 agrees at 9 bases. V shed 3 bases and J 7 bases; nucleotides not matched to a gene: 8. Per germline, CDR1 SGHNT and CDR2 YYREEE (reference sequence). CDR3 size: 15 residues. Here the CDR3 DNA reads TGTGCCAGCAGCTGGCCGGGACTAGCTGGAAATGAGCAGTTCTTC. It encodes CASSWPGLAGNEQFF. Full variable domain (missing parts from reference TRBV5-4 and TRBJ2-1): ETGVTQSPTHLIKTRGQQVTLRCSSQSGHNTVSWYQQALGQGPQFIFQYYREEENGRGNFPPRFSGLQFPNYSSELNVNALELDDSALYLCASSWPGLAGNEQFFGPGTRLTVL.

This sequence joins TRBV5-1 and TRBJ2-1; D not certain. CDR3 length: 12 amino acids. V was pared by 4 bases and J by 3 bases, with 5 bases between. Germline lookup yields CDR1 SGHRS and CDR2 YFSETQ. The CDR3 protein is CASSPGYNEQFF. In DNA form, the CDR3 reads TGCGCCAGCAGCCCGGGCTACAATGAGCAGTTCTTC.

V and J are TRBV27 and TRBJ1-4; D unclear. Germline loops: CDR1 MNHEY, CDR2 SMNVEV (reference sequence). V lost 5 bases and J 6 bases, leaving 13 bases between the germline ends. CDR3 size: 14 residues. CDR3 sequence: CASSREVGDEKLFF. The CDR3 DNA sequence: TGTGCCAGCAGTCGGGAGGTAGGAGATGAAAAACTGTTTTTT.

This chain uses TRBV25-1 with TRBJ2-1, with a weak D call TRBD2 (6 bases). V was clipped by 7 bases and J by 12 bases, with 13 bases between them. CDR1 is MGHDK and CDR2 is SYGVNS in the germline V gene. The CDR3 length is 11 residues. CDR3 residues: CASMGGGGQFF. The CDR3 DNA reads as TGTGCCAGCATGGGGGGTGGAGGGCAGTTCTTC. Full variable domain (missing parts from reference TRBV25-1 and TRBJ2-1): EADIYQTPRYLVIGTGKKITLECSQTMGHDKMYWYQQDPGMELHLIHYSYGVNSTEKGDLSSESTVSRIRTEHFPLTLESARPSHTSQYLCASMGGGGQFFGPGTRLTVL.

V is TRBV4-3 and J is TRBJ2-2, with 9 nucleotides matching TRBD2. Trimming at V came to 3 bases and at J to 0 bases, leaving 5 bases not matched to a gene. The CDR3 runs 17 residues. Germline CDR1 is LGHNA and CDR2 is YSLEER. The CDR3 reads CASSQILAGSNTGELFF. DNA of the CDR3: TGCGCCAGCAGCCAGATTCTAGCGGGGTCGAACACCGGGGAGCTGTTTTTT.

The rearrangement joins TRBV4-1 to TRBJ2-3; D perhaps matches TRBD2 (5 bases). The CDR3 runs to 16 residues. V gave up 5 bases and J gave up 5 bases, with 20 bases separating them. CDR1 MGHRA and CDR2 YSYEKL come from the germline V gene. The CDR3 sequence: CASSEVQRIGGDTQYF. The CDR3 DNA reads as TGCGCCAGCAGCGAAGTCCAGCGGATAGGAGGAGATACGCAGTATTTT.

On this clone: The same CDR3 is also encoded by other DNA sequences in this sample. The chain uses TRBV5-1 and TRBJ1-5; 8 bases agree with TRBD1. CDR1 and CDR2 (germline): SGHRS, YFSETQ. This CDR3 comprises 15 residues. With V trimmed by 0 bases and J by 7 bases, 6 bases remained unmatched. CDR3 sequence (DNA): TGCGCCAGCAGCTTGGGCGGACAGGGACGCCAGCCCCAGCATTTT. Protein: CASSLGGQGRQPQHF.

The chain couples TRBV9 to TRBJ2-7, with D unclear. The CDR3 is 14 amino acids. Trimming cost V 2 bases and J 0 bases, with 9 bases left between them. Germline CDR1 reads SGDLS; CDR2 reads YYNGEE. The CDR3 region is CASSVAPSSYEQYF. Here the CDR3 DNA reads TGTGCCAGCAGCGTCGCCCCCAGCTCCTACGAGCAGTACTTC.

This chain uses TRBV9 with TRBJ1-2; D is ambiguous. CDR3 length equals 15 residues. Trimming left V 2 bases short and J 5 bases short, with 16 bases between. Germline-derived CDR1 and CDR2 are SGDLS and YYNGEE. CDR3 residues: CASSVDRGATYGYTF. The CDR3 nucleotides are TGTGCCAGCAGCGTGGATAGAGGAGCGACTTATGGCTACACCTTC.

The J gene is TRBJ2-7, the V gene TRBV11-2; TRBD1 might be the D (6 bases). Germline lookup yields CDR1 SGHAT and CDR2 FQNNGV. The CDR3 has 12 amino acids. With 6 bases removed from V and 4 bases from J, the gap between germline ends came to 10 bases. CDR3 region: CASRRTGYEQYF. CDR3 coding DNA: TGTGCCAGCAGACGTACAGGGTACGAGCAGTACTTC.

In its sample, this clone was seen once. The CDR3 sequence is CAIRDSSGRADNEQFF. The CDR3 region has the DNA TGTGCCATCAGGGACAGTAGCGGGAGGGCCGACAATGAGCAGTTCTTC. The chain has TRBV10-3 and TRBJ2-1; 11 bases align to TRBD2. CDR1 is ENHRY, CDR2 SYGVKD, per germline. This CDR3 is 16 amino acids long. Trimming cost V 6 bases and J 5 bases; bases outside gene matches: 9.

CDR3 sequence: CASSLGQESNEQFF. In nucleotides, the CDR3 is TGCGCCAGCAGCTTGGGACAGGAGAGCAATGAGCAGTTCTTC. V gene TRBV5-1 combines with J gene TRBJ2-1; a possible D gene is TRBD1 (6 bases). V lost 0 bases and J lost 6, with 10 bases in between. Germline V lookup: CDR1 SGHRS, CDR2 YFSETQ. The CDR3 has 14 amino acids.

The chain couples TRBV7-2 to TRBJ2-7; no definite D call. Between the trimmed V and J ends, which lost 1 base and 4 bases, there was a span of 8 bases. Per germline, CDR1 SGHTA and CDR2 FQGNSA. The CDR3 extends over 13 amino acids. The CDR3 is CASSLVAAYEQYF. CDR3 nucleotide sequence: TGTGCCAGCAGCTTAGTAGCAGCGTACGAGCAGTACTTC.

The chain recombines TRBV7-8 with TRBJ1-5; 8 positions agree with TRBD1. Per germline, CDR1 SGHVS and CDR2 FQNEAQ. This CDR3 has 19 amino acids. V shed 5 bases, J shed 7 bases, and the junction held 22 bases outside the gene matches. The CDR3 DNA reads as TGTGCCAGCAGCCCAGCCCCCTACGACAGGGGATCAGTTAACCAGCCCCAGCATTTT. It encodes CASSPAPYDRGSVNQPQHF.

The CDR3 DNA sequence: TGTGCCAGCAGCTTAGCAGGGAGGGTAGATACGCAGTATTTT. It is translated as CASSLAGRVDTQYF. The rearrangement joins TRBV7-2 to TRBJ2-3, with 7 nucleotides matching TRBD2. This CDR3 is built from 14 residues. Trimming at V came to 0 bases and at J to 5 bases, leaving 2 bases not matched to a gene. Germline values: CDR1 SGHTA, CDR2 FQGNSA.

The chain links TRBV7-2 to TRBJ1-1; D unclear. The V gene's germline CDR1 is SGHTA and CDR2 FQGNSA. V lost 5 bases and J lost 0, with 16 bases in between. The CDR3 consists of 16 residues. The CDR3 DNA reads as TGTGCCAGCAGCCCCCCCCAGTACCCCATGAACACTGAAGCTTTCTTT. Translated, it gives CASSPPQYPMNTEAFF.

CDR3 nucleotide sequence: TGTGCCAGCAGCTTAGGACAGGGGCGGAACACCGGGGAGCTGTTTTTT. Translation gives CASSLGQGRNTGELFF. The chain employs TRBV7-3 and TRBJ2-2; 9 nucleotides match TRBD1. The germline V gene encodes CDR1 SGHTA and CDR2 FQGTGA. The CDR3 runs to 16 residues. After removal of 2 bases from V and 1 base from J, the junction contained 2 bases not matched to a gene.

The J gene is TRBJ2-7, the V gene TRBV19; D may be TRBD1 (6 bases). Per the germline V gene, CDR1 is LNHDA and CDR2 is SQIVND (reference sequence). The CDR3 is 15 residues long. V shed 4 bases and J shed 5 bases, with 18 bases lying between them. DNA for the CDR3: TGTGCCAGTAGTAGCAACAGGGCAGGGGACCACGAGCAGTACTTC. Translating it yields CASSSNRAGDHEQYF.

The V call is TRBV6-5, the J call TRBJ2-7; TRBD1 might be the D (5 bases). Germline loops: CDR1 MNHEY, CDR2 SVGAGI. V was clipped by 2 bases and J by 6 bases, with 11 bases between them. The CDR3 is 13 amino acids. This chain's CDR3 is CASSYRTRAEQYF. CDR3 coding DNA: TGTGCCAGCAGTTACCGTACCAGGGCCGAGCAGTACTTC.

On this clone: No DNA is shown, since the ends of the CDR3 on it are uncertain; the CDR3 is the one TCRdb lists. V and J are TRBV27 and TRBJ2-7; the D call of TRBD2 is as the table states it, not checked on the DNA. The germline V gene encodes CDR1 MNHEY and CDR2 SMNVEV (reference sequence). The CDR3 adds up to 14 amino acids, both ends counted. The CDR3 loop is CASKLRAFFGEQYF.

This chain joins TRBV2 and TRBJ1-1; maybe TRBD1 (5 bases). Germline CDR1 reads SNHLY; CDR2 reads FYNNEI. V lost 4 bases, J lost 0 bases, and 12 bases lay in between. The CDR3 has 15 amino acids. The CDR3 loop reads CASSAEGLMNTEAFF. The CDR3 DNA is TGTGCCAGCAGTGCGGAGGGGCTCATGAACACTGAAGCTTTCTTT.

This sequence joins TRBV30 and TRBJ1-2; weak D call: TRBD1 (5 bases). Per germline, CDR1 GTSNPN and CDR2 SVGIG (reference sequence). Deletions cut 2 bases from V and 3 bases from J, with 10 bases between. This CDR3 is built from 13 residues. CDR3 amino acids: CAWSLGRDYGYTF. The CDR3 DNA reads as TGTGCCTGGAGTTTGGGCAGGGACTATGGCTACACCTTC.

The chain couples TRBV5-6 to TRBJ2-7, with TRBD1 as a possible D gene (5 bases). CDR1 SGHDT and CDR2 YYEEEE come from the germline V gene. The length of the CDR3 is 13 residues. V was clipped by 5 bases and J by 2 bases, with 11 bases between them. DNA of the CDR3: TGTGCCAGCAGTTATGACAGCGCCTACGAGCAGTACTTC. Translation gives CASSYDSAYEQYF. Variable domain in full (rest from reference TRBV5-6 and TRBJ2-7): DAGVTQSPTHLIKTRGQQVTLRCSPKSGHDTVSWYQQALGQGPQFIFQYYEEEERQRGNFPDRFSGHQFPNYSSELNVNALLLGDSALYLCASSYDSAYEQYFGPGTRLTVT.

The chain couples TRBV7-9 to TRBJ2-7; 9 bases map to TRBD1. After removal of 3 bases from V and 5 bases from J, the junction contained 11 bases not matched to a gene. CDR1 and CDR2 from the germline V gene are SEHNR and FQNEAQ (reference sequence). This CDR3 is 16 amino acids long. The DNA of the CDR3 is TGTGCCAGCAGCTTGAAGCTACCGGGACAGGGAGACGAGCAGTACTTC. The encoded protein is CASSLKLPGQGDEQYF.

The CDR3 DNA reads TGTGCCAGTACCCCAGGGGGCAGATATCAGCCCCAGCATTTT. Its translation is CASTPGGRYQPQHF. The chain combines TRBV19 with TRBJ1-5, with TRBD1 identical over 8 bases. The CDR3 is 14 residues long. The trim removed 7 bases at V and 5 bases at J, leaving 7 bases unmatched. Germline V gene sequence: CDR1 LNHDA, CDR2 SQIVND (reference sequence).

The chain carries TRBV6-1 and TRBJ2-1, with 11 bases aligning to TRBD2. The CDR3 contains 15 residues. With V trimmed by 4 bases and J by 7 bases, 6 bases remained unmatched. Germline CDR1 MNHNS, CDR2 SASEGT. CDR3 sequence (DNA): TGTGCCAGCAGTGTAGCGGGAGGGCCTCTTAATGAGCAGTTCTTC. Translated, it gives CASSVAGGPLNEQFF.